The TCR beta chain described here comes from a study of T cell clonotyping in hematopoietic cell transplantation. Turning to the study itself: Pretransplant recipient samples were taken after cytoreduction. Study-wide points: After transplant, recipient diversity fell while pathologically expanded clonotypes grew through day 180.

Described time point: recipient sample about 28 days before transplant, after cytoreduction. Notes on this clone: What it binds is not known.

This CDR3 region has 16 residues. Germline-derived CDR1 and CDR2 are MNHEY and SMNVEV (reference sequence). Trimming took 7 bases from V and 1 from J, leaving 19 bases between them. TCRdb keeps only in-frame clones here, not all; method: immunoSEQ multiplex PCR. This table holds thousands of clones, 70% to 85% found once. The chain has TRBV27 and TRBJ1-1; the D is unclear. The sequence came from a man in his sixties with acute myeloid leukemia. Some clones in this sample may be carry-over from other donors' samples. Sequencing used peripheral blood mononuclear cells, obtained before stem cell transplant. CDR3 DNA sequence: TGTGCCAGCACCTTCCACACCGGACCGCCGAACACTGAAGCTTTCTTT. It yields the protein CASTFHTGPPNTEAFF.